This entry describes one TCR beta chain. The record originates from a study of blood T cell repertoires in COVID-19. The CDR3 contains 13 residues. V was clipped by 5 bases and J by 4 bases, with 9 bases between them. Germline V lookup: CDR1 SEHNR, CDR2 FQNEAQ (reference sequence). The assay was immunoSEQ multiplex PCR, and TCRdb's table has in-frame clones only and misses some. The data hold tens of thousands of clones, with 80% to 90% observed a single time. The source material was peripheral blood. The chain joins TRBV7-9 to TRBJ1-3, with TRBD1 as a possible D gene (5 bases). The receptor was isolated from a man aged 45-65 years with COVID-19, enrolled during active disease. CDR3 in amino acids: CASSPRVGNTIYF. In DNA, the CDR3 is TGTGCCAGCAGCCCCAGGGTCGGAAACACCATATATTTT.